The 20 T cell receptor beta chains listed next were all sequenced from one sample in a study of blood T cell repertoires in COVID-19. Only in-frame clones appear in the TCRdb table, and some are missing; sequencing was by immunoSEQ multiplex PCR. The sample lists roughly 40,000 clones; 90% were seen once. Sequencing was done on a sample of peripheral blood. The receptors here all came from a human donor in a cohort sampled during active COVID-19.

The CDR3 region is CASTLRDRDNYGYTF. CDR3 nucleotide sequence: TGCGCCAGCACCTTGCGGGACAGGGATAACTATGGCTACACCTTC. This sequence joins TRBV4-1 and TRBJ1-2; TRBD1 matches 9 bases. Per germline, CDR1 MGHRA and CDR2 YSYEKL. The CDR3 contains 15 residues. The junction had 7 bases not matched to a gene; V was cut back by 7 bases and J by 1 base.

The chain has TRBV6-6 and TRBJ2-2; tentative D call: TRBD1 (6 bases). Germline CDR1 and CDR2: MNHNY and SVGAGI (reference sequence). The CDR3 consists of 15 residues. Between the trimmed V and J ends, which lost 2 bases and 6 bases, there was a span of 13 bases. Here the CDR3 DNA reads TGTGCCAGCAGTTACGGGGGTACAGGGTCCGGGGAGCTGTTTTTT. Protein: CASSYGGTGSGELFF.

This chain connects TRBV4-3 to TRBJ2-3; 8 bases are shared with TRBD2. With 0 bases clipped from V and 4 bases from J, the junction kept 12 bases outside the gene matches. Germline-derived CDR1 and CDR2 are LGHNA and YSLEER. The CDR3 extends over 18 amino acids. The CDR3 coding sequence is TGCGCCAGCAGCCAAGATCGTGGGGGGACTAGAATAGCAGATACGCAGTATTTT. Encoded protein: CASSQDRGGTRIADTQYF.

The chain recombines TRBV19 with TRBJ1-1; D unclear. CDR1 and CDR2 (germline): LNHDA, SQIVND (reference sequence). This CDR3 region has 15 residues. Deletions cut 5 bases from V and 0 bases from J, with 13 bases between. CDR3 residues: CASSPPGRMNTEAFF. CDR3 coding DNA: TGTGCCAGTAGTCCCCCGGGAAGGATGAACACTGAAGCTTTCTTT.

Written as DNA, the CDR3 is TGCAGCGTTGCCCGACAGGGGGGGACTGAAGCTTTCTTT. As protein: CSVARQGGTEAFF. The rearrangement uses TRBV29-1 and TRBJ1-1, with 9 bases lining up with TRBD1. The CDR3 consists of 13 residues. The germline V gene has CDR1 SQVTM and CDR2 ANQGSEA. The V gene end was trimmed by 4 bases and the J gene end by 5 bases; junction bases not matched to a gene: 5.

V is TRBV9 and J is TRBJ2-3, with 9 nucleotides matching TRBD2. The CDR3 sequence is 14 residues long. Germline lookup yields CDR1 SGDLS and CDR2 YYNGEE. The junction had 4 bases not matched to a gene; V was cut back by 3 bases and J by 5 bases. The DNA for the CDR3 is TGTGCCAGCAGCGCGACTAGCGGACTAGATACGCAGTATTTT. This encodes CASSATSGLDTQYF.

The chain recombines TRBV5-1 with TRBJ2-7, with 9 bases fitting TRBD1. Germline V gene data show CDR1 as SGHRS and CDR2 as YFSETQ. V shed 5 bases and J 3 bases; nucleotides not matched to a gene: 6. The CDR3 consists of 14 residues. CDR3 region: CASRTGTGSYEQYF. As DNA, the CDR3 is TGCGCCAGCAGAACCGGGACAGGGAGCTACGAGCAGTACTTC. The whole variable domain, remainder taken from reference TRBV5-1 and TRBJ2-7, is KAGVTQTPRYLIKTRGQQVTLSCSPISGHRSVSWYQQTPGQGLQFLFEYFSETQRNKGNFPGRFSGRQFSNSRSEMNVSTLELGDSALYLCASRTGTGSYEQYFGPGTRLTVT.

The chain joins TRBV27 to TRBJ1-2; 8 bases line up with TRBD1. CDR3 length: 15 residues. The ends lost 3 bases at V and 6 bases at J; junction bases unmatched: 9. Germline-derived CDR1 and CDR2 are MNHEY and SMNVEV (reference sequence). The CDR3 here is CASSLQGAPRHGYTF. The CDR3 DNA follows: TGTGCCAGCAGTTTGCAGGGGGCGCCGAGGCATGGCTACACCTTC.

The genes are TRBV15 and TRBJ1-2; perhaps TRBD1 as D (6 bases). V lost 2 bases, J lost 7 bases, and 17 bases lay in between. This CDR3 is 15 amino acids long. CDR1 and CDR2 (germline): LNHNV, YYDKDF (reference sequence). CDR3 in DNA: TGTGCCACCAGCAGATCAAACAGGGATTTGGGTGGCTACACCTTC. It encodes CATSRSNRDLGGYTF.

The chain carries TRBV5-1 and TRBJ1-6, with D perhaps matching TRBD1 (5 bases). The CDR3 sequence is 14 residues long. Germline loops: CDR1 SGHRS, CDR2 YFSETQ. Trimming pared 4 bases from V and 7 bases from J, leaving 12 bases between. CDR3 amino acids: CASSLAGENSPLHF. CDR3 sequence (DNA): TGCGCCAGCAGCCTCGCGGGGGAAAATTCACCCCTCCACTTT.

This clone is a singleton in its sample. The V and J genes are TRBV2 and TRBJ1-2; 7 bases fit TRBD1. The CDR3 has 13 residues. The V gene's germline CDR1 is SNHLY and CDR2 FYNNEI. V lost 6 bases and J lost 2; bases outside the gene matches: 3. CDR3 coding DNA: TGTGCCAGCAGGGAGACAGGGAACTATGGCTACACCTTC. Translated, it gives CASRETGNYGYTF. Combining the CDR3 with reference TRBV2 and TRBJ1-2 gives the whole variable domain EPEVTQTPSHQVTQMGQEVILRCVPISNHLYFYWYRQILGQKVEFLVSFYNNEISEKSEIFDDQFSVERPDGSNFTLKIRSTKLEDSAMYFCASRETGNYGYTFGSGTRLTVV.

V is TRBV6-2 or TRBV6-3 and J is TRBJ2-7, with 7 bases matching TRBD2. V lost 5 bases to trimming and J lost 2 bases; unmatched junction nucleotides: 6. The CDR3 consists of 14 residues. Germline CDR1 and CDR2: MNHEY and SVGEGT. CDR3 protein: CASSQAGKTYEQYF. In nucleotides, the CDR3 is TGTGCCAGCAGTCAAGCGGGAAAGACCTACGAGCAGTACTTC.

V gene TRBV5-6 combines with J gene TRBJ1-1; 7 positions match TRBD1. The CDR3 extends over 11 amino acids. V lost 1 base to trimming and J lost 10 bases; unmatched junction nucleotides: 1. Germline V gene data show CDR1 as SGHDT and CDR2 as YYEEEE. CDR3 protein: CASSLRTGAFF. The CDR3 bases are TGTGCCAGCAGCTTGAGGACAGGAGCTTTCTTT.

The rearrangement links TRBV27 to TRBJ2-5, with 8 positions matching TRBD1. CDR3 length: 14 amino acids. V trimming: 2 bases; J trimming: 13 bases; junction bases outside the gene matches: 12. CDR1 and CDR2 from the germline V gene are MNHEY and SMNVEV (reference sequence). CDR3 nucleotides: TGTGCCAGCAGTTTAGATTTATCCCCAGGGGGCCTGTACTTC. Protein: CASSLDLSPGGLYF.

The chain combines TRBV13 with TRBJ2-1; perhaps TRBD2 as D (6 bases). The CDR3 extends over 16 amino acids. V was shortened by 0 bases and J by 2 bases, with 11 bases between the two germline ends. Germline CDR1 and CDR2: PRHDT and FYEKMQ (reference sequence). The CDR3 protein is CASSLGVGGPYNEQFF. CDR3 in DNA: TGTGCCAGCAGCTTAGGCGTAGGAGGGCCCTACAATGAGCAGTTCTTC.

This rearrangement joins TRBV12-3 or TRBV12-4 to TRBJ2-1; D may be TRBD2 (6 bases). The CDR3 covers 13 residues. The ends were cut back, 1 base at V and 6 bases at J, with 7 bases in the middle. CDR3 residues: CASSLGLVNEQFF. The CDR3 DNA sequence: TGTGCCAGCAGTTTAGGACTAGTCAATGAGCAGTTCTTC.

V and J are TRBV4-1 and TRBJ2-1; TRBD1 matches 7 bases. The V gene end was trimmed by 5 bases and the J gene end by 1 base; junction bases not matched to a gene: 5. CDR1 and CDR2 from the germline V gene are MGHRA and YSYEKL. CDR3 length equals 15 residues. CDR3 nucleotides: TGCGCCAGCAGCGCATCGGGACAGTCCTACAATGAGCAGTTCTTC. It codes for CASSASGQSYNEQFF.

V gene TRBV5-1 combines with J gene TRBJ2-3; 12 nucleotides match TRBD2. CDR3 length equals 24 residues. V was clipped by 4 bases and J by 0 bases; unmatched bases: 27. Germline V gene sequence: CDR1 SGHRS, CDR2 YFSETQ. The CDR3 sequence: CASSHTISISLRLAGVTSTDTQYF. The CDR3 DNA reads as TGCGCCAGCAGCCACACGATTTCTATATCACTCAGACTAGCGGGAGTTACTAGCACAGATACGCAGTATTTT.

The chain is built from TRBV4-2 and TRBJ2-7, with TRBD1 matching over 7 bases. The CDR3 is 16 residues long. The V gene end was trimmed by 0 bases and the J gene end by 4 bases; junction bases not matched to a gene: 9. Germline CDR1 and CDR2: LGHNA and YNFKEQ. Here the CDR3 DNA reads TGTGCCAGCAGCCAAGATGAGGGGGCACTAAGGTACGAGCAGTACTTC. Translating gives CASSQDEGALRYEQYF.

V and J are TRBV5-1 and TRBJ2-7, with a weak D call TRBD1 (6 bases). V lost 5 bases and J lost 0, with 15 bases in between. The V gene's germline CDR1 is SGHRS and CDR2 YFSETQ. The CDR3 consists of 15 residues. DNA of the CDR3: TGCGCCAGCAGGGCTGGACAGACCCACTCCTACGAGCAGTACTTC. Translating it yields CASRAGQTHSYEQYF.